The 14 T cell receptor beta chains below were found in one sample sequenced in a study of neurological immune-mediated disorders (dated by TCRdb to the late 2010s). The method was 5' RACE. This sample was sequenced with an Illumina HiSeq 2500. TCRdb redid the processing of the public reads, applying fastp at Q25 and MiXCR, and retained in-frame beta chains. Rows are unified per CDR3 protein, each entry keeping the most common DNA and genes. The sample yields tens of thousands of distinct CDR3 sequences; 3.5% were counted once. The ten largest clones take up approximately 2.9% of the sample. The sample taken for sequencing was PBMCs. The source is a woman in her fifties or sixties with multiple sclerosis.

This clonotype was seen a handful of times. A much more abundant neighbour one base away suggests this may be a read error. Because it lacks the conserved phenylalanine or tryptophan at the end, this CDR3 is likely a read error. The chain couples TRBV7-2 to TRBJ2-5, with 8 positions matching TRBD1. This CDR3 is 14 amino acids long. CDR1 is SGHTA and CDR2 is FQGNSA in the germline V gene. V lost 3 bases, J lost 5 bases, and 5 bases stayed unmatched. This CDR3 is CASSLRRTGETQYC. The CDR3 DNA is TGTGCCAGCAGCTTGAGACGGACAGGGGAGACCCAGTACTGC.

Many counts were recorded for this clonotype. V usage is TRBV5-1 and J usage is TRBJ2-3; D unresolved. V gave up 2 bases and J gave up 1 base, with 5 bases separating them. The CDR3 is made up of 13 amino acids. Germline lookup yields CDR1 SGHRS and CDR2 YFSETQ. CDR3 DNA sequence: TGCGCCAGCAGCTTTCCGGGCACAGATACGCAGTATTTT. This translates into CASSFPGTDTQYF.

A few counts support this clonotype. CDR3 region: CSAHSGVTEAFF. The CDR3 DNA reads TGCAGTGCGCACTCGGGGGTGACTGAAGCTTTCTTT. The V and J genes are TRBV20-1 and TRBJ1-1, with a weak D call TRBD1 (5 bases). CDR3 length: 12 residues. Germline V gene sequence: CDR1 DFQATT, CDR2 SNEGSKA (reference sequence). The V gene lost 6 bases and the J gene lost 5 bases, with 13 bases spanning the gap.

This clonotype turned up a few times. A clone one base away is much larger, so this may be a read error. This chain links TRBV7-8 with TRBJ2-5; D may correspond to TRBD1 or TRBD2 (5 bases each). The CDR3 is 13 amino acids. V gave up 8 bases and J gave up 7 bases, with 17 bases separating them. CDR1 and CDR2 (germline): SGHVS, FQNEAQ. CDR3 sequence reads: CASLVGVAGTQYF. CDR3 nucleotides: TGTGCCAGCCTCGTGGGGGTAGCAGGGACCCAGTACTTC. Full variable domain (missing parts from reference TRBV7-8 and TRBJ2-5): GAGVSQSPRYKVAKRGQDVALRCDPISGHVSLFWYQQALGQGPEFLTYFQNEAQLDKSGLPSDRFFAERPEGSVSTLKIQRTQQEDSAVYLCASLVGVAGTQYFGPGTRLLVL.

The sample holds many counts of this clonotype. The rearrangement uses TRBV5-1 and TRBJ1-2; D is ambiguous. CDR3 size: 15 residues. V was pared by 0 bases and J by 2 bases, with 11 bases between. CDR1 and CDR2 (germline): SGHRS, YFSETQ. The CDR3, as DNA: TGCGCCAGCAGCTTGGGATCGACTGAAAACTATGGCTACACCTTC. The encoded protein is CASSLGSTENYGYTF.

This clonotype was recorded many times. The CDR3 DNA is TGCAGTGCTACGGGGTCTAGCACAGATACGCAGTATTTT. Translated, it gives CSATGSSTDTQYF. The chain combines TRBV20-1 with TRBJ2-3, with a tentative D call TRBD2 (5 bases). The CDR3 is 13 amino acids. Trimming removed 4 bases at V and 0 bases at J, with 8 bases between. The germline V gene encodes CDR1 DFQATT and CDR2 SNEGSKA (reference sequence).

This clonotype was seen ten or more times. CDR3 coding DNA: TGCAGTGCTATCCAAGGGGTTAGGGTGAACACTGAAGCTTTCTTT. This encodes CSAIQGVRVNTEAFF. The rearrangement joins TRBV20-1 to TRBJ1-1; TRBD1 might be the D (5 bases). Germline V lookup: CDR1 DFQATT, CDR2 SNEGSKA (reference sequence). V was cut by 4 bases and J by 0 bases, with 15 bases left in between. CDR3 size: 15 residues.

This clonotype was seen many times. The chain employs TRBV20-1 and TRBJ2-3; 10 positions agree with TRBD2. The ends lost 4 bases at V and 2 bases at J; junction bases unmatched: 9. CDR1 is DFQATT, CDR2 SNEGSKA, per germline (reference sequence). CDR3 size: 16 residues. The CDR3, as DNA: TGCAGTGCTATCCAAATAGCGGGGGGCCCCACAGATACGCAGTATTTT. Its translation: CSAIQIAGGPTDTQYF.

The sample holds a few counts of this clonotype. The chain has TRBV6-6 and TRBJ2-3; D may be TRBD2 (6 bases). The CDR3 spans 15 residues. V was cut by 2 bases and J by 1 base, with 10 bases left in between. From germline, CDR1 is MNHNY and CDR2 SVGAGI (reference sequence). The CDR3, as DNA: TGTGCCAGCAGTTACCGTACGGGGGGCACAGATACGCAGTATTTT. Protein product: CASSYRTGGTDTQYF.

This clonotype was recorded many times. The V gene is TRBV10-3, the J gene TRBJ1-6; no reliable D call. Trimming pared 2 bases from V and 6 bases from J, leaving 8 bases between. The CDR3 has 14 amino acids. Germline values: CDR1 ENHRY, CDR2 SYGVKD. CDR3 loop: CAISEDIRNSPLHF. Written as DNA, the CDR3 is TGTGCCATCAGTGAGGACATACGTAATTCACCCCTCCACTTT.

A few counts support this clonotype. The chain combines TRBV29-1 with TRBJ1-2; 7 positions match TRBD1. The CDR3 has 13 amino acids. Trimming cost V 4 bases and J 2 bases; bases outside gene matches: 4. Germline V gene lookup returns CDR1 SQVTM and CDR2 ANQGSEA. For the CDR3, the DNA is TGCAGCGTTGGACCGGACAGGAACTATGGCTACACCTTC. Residues: CSVGPDRNYGYTF.

With respect to this clonotype: At one of its ends the junction is not consistent with the germline gene, which may arise from a read error. The chain employs TRBV7-9 and TRBJ1-1; 8 bases fit TRBD1. The CDR3 is 12 residues long. Per germline, CDR1 SEHNR and CDR2 FQNEAQ (reference sequence). The CDR3 spells CASSSARQGRIF. The CDR3 DNA reads TGTGCCAGCAGCTCAGCCAGACAGGGGCGTATCTTT.

Ten or more counts support this clonotype. The CDR3 DNA follows: TGCGCCAGCAGCCAAGGTGCGGGGAACGAGCAGTACTTC. Amino acid sequence: CASSQGAGNEQYF. V usage is TRBV4-3 and J usage is TRBJ2-7; a possible D gene is TRBD2 (6 bases). Trimming pared 1 base from V and 5 bases from J, leaving 9 bases between. Germline CDR1 LGHNA, CDR2 YSLEER. This CDR3 is built from 13 residues.

The table lists this clonotype with many counts. In DNA form, the CDR3 reads TGCAGCGTACATGCCGGGACAGAGAATTCACCCCTCCACTTT. This translates into CSVHAGTENSPLHF. This chain links TRBV29-1 with TRBJ1-6; 7 bases are a match to TRBD1. CDR3 length equals 14 residues. The ends lost 6 bases at V and 7 bases at J; junction bases unmatched: 9. Germline-derived CDR1 and CDR2 are SQVTM and ANQGSEA.